These 3 T cell receptor beta chains came from one sample sequenced in a study of shared clonotypes between healthy human individuals. Assay used: immunoSEQ multiplex PCR; TCRdb lists only in-frame clones, some missing. The sample includes millions of clones, approximately 93% of them seen just once. The sample was naive CD4+ T cells from PBMCs. Stated subset: CD45RA+ positively selected. The receptors derive from a man aged 18-30 years in good health. Some clones in this sample may be carry-over from other donors' samples.

V is TRBV5-1 and J is TRBJ2-1; D perhaps matches TRBD2 (6 bases). This CDR3 comprises 15 residues. Germline V gives CDR1 SGHRS, CDR2 YFSETQ. V dropped 0 bases and J dropped 10 bases, with 17 bases sitting between them. CDR3 amino acids: CASSLGGTAPGEQFF. Here the CDR3 DNA reads TGCGCCAGCAGCTTGGGGGGGACTGCCCCCGGGGAGCAGTTCTTC.

The chain combines TRBV5-1 with TRBJ2-1; TRBD2 matches 10 bases. CDR3 length: 17 residues. The J segment lost 0 bases and the V segment lost 2 bases, leaving 5 bases of the junction unmatched. CDR1 is SGHRS and CDR2 is YFSETQ in the germline V gene. CDR3: CASSFLAGVPSYNEQFF. The CDR3 coding sequence is TGCGCCAGCAGCTTCCTAGCGGGAGTTCCCTCCTACAATGAGCAGTTCTTC.

The rearrangement links TRBV11-2 to TRBJ2-3; D not resolved. The CDR3 is 13 residues long. V was cut by 1 base and J by 8 bases, with 10 bases left in between. CDR1 and CDR2 (germline): SGHAT, FQNNGV. CDR3 nucleotide sequence: TGTGCCAGCAGCTTAGTTGGGTCGGGTACGCAGTATTTT. Translating it yields CASSLVGSGTQYF.